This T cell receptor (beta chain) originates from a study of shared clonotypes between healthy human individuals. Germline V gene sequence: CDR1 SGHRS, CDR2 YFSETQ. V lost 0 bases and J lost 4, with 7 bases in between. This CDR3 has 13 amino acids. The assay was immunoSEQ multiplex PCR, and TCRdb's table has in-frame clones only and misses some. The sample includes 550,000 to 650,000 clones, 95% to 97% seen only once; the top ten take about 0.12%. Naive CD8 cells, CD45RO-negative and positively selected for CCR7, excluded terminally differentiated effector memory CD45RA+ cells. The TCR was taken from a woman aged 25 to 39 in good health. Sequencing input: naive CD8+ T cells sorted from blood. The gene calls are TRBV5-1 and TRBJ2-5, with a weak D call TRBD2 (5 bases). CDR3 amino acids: CASSLEGGETQYF. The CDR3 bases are TGCGCCAGCAGCTTGGAAGGAGGAGAGACCCAGTACTTC.